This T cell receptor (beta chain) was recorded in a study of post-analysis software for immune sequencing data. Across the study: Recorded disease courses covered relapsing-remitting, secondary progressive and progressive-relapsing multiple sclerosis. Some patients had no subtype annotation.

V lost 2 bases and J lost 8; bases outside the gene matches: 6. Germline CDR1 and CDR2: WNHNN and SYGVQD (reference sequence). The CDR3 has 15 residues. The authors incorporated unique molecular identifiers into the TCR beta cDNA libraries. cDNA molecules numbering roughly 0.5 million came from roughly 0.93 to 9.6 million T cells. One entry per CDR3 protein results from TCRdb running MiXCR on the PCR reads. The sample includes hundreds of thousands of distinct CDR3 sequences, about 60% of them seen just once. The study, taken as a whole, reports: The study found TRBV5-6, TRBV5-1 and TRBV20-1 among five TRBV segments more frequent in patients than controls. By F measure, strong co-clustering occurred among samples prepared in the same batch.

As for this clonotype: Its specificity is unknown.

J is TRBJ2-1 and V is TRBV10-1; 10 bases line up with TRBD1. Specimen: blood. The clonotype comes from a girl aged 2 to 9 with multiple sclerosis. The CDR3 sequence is CASSEGTGALDEQFF. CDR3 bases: TGCGCCAGCAGTGAGGGGACAGGGGCTTTGGATGAGCAGTTCTTC.